A selection of T cell receptor beta chains follows, all from one sample in a study of CD8+CD57+ T cells in acquired aplastic anemia. TCRdb reprocessed the reads with MiXCR, giving one entry per CDR3 protein. The sample holds 400,000 to 450,000 distinct CDR3 sequences, roughly 64% seen once. Sample: sorted CD4+, CD8+, or CD8+CD57+ T cells (not recorded which) from PBMCs. The receptors derive from a human donor in good health, serving as a control. Each CDR3 is given with its conserved first and last residue. D genes are given only for firm matches. Clone size, where shown, is once, few, many, or a class for clones that have expanded.

. | . | TRBJ1-6 | TRBV9 | CASSVGHGYSVLYF | TGTGCCAGCAGCGTAGGACACGGATATTCAGTACTCTACTTT
. | many | TRBJ1-1 | TRBV14 | CASSWGGNTEAFF | TGTGCCAGCAGCTGGGGAGGGAACACTGAAGCTTTCTTT
. | once | TRBJ2-7 | TRBV4-3 | CASSNTGFGEQYF | TGCGCCAGCAGCAATACAGGGTTTGGCGAGCAGTACTTC
. | . | TRBJ2-7 | TRBV2 | CASSEAGAEQYF | TGTGCCAGCAGTGAAGCGGGGGCCGAGCAGTACTTC
. | . | TRBJ2-7 | TRBV9 | CASSPVPHRYNREQYF | TGTGCCAGCAGCCCCGTCCCGCACAGGTACAACCGGGAGCAGTACTTC
. | . | TRBJ1-2 | TRBV7-2 | CASSVDLRDAHGSTF | TGTGCCAGCAGCGTAGACCTCAGGGACGCACATGGCTCGACCTTC
. | . | TRBJ1-2 | TRBV12-3/TRBV12-4 | CASNPTGIGYGYTF | TGTGCCAGCAATCCAACAGGGATAGGCTATGGCTACACCTTC
. | many | TRBJ1-6 | TRBV6-2/TRBV6-3 | CASRLDSSYNSPLHF | TGTGCCAGCAGGCTGGACAGCTCCTATAATTCACCCCTCCACTTT
. | . | TRBJ2-7 | TRBV2 | CASSVEGAEDTEAFF | TGTGCCAGCAGTGTGGAGGGGGCAGAGGATACTGAAGCGTTCTTT
. | . | TRBJ2-3 | TRBV7-2 | CASSFGTLSATQYF | TGTGCCAGCAGTTTCGGGACTCTCTCAGCTACGCAGTATTTT
TRBD1 | many | TRBJ1-2 | TRBV14 | CASSQGRQGLAGYTF | TGTGCCAGCAGCCAAGGCCGACAGGGTTTAGCTGGCTACACCTTC
. | . | TRBJ2-7 | TRBV6-5 | CAINHSAGGGGQYF | TGTGCCATCAACCACTCGGCAGGAGGAGGAGGGCAGTACTTC
. | . | TRBJ2-7 | TRBV9 | CASSPTTSSDEQYF | TGTGCCAGCAGCCCCACCACGAGCTCCGACGAGCAGTACTTC
. | many | TRBJ1-2 | TRBV20-1 | CSARKTALSNYGYTF | TGCAGTGCTCGGAAAACGGCATTGAGTAACTATGGCTACACCTTC